This entry describes one T cell receptor (beta chain). Its antigen is still unknown. The germline CDR1 and CDR2 sequences are MGHRA and YSYEKL. V lost 3 bases and J 0 bases, leaving 5 bases between the germline ends. The CDR3 is made up of 14 amino acids. Both 60 Vbeta primers and 13 Jbeta primers went into the PCR. Sequencing was performed with immunoSEQ multiplex PCR; in TCRdb, only in-frame clones are kept and a portion is missing. The data show 160,000 or so clones, roughly four fifths seen once. These data belong to a study of cytomegalovirus exposure and HLA in healthy donors. Study in general: The early release's HLA-typed donors yielded 65 million to 85 million unique TCRs.

Study outcomes and limitations: CMV serostatus was the sole immune exposure data available. Cytomegalovirus association was listed for about 160 TCR beta chains. Per published accounts, TCR beta sequences correctly predicted the HLA-A and HLA-B alleles of most subjects.

Sequenced material: PBMCs. This clonotype originated in a middle-aged man in good health and CMV-seronegative. The chain recombines TRBV4-1 with TRBJ1-4; D is unclear. CDR3 sequence reads: CASSHHATNEKLFF. CDR3 nucleotides: TGCGCCAGCAGCCACCATGCAACTAATGAAAAACTGTTTTTT.